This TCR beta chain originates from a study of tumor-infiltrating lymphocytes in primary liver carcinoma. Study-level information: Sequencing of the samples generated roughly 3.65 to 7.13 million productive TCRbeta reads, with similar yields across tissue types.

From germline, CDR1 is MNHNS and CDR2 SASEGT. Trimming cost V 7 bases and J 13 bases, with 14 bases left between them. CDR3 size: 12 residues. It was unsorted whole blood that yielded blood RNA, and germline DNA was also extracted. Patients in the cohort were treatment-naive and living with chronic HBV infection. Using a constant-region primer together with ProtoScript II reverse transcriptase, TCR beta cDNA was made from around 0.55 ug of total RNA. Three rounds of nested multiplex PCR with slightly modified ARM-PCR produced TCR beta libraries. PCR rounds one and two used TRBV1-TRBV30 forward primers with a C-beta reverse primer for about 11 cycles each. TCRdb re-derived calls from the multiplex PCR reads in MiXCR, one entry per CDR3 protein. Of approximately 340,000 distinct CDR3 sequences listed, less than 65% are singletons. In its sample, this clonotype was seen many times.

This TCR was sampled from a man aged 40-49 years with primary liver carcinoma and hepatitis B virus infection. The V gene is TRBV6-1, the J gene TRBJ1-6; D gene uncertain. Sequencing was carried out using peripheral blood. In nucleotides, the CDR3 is TGTGCCAGCATGGACTCCTTCCCCCCCCTCCACTTT. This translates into CASMDSFPPLHF.